These 9 T cell receptor beta chains were sequenced from one sample in a study of tissue T cells after allogeneic stem cell transplantation. Time point of the sample: mouse harvest day 14 after allogeneic transplant. Mouse grafts combined 10^7 T-cell-depleted bone marrow cells with 10^6 splenic CD5+ T cells. Clones were read by immunoSEQ multiplex PCR, and TCRdb kept only the in-frame ones, dropping some. The table has approximately 3,000 clones, 49% seen once; the top ten hold roughly a fifth. Material: gut tissue. These receptors all stem from a female BALB/c mouse given C57BL/6 T cells with graft-versus-host disease after an allogeneic hematopoietic cell transplant.

Regarding this clone: The genes are named according to mouse. CDR3 loop: CASSSGLGENTLYF. The CDR3 bases that were read are TGTGCCAGCAGTTCCGGACTGGGGGAAAACACCTTGTAC. This chain connects TRBV15 to TRBJ2-4, with TRBD2 matching 10 bases. The read terminates 1 residue ahead of where the CDR3 ends, so the germline J gene completes it. In germline, CDR1 is SGHND, CDR2 FRSKSL. This CDR3 has 14 residues. With V trimmed by 4 bases and J by 4 bases, 2 bases remained unmatched. Looking up the rest from reference TRBV15 and TRBJ2-4 gives the full variable domain: DAGVTQTPRHEVAEKGQTIILKCEPVSGHNDLFWYRQTKIQGLELLSYFRSKSLMEDGGAFKDRFKAEMLNSSFSTLKIQPTEPKDSAVYLCASSSGLGENTLYFGAGTRLSVL.

Comments on this clone: Gene and germline names: mouse. The CDR3 end is not reached by the read, which stops 1 residue before it; the germline J gene fills it in. The rearrangement links TRBV4 to TRBJ1-1; TRBD1 might be the D (6 bases). Germline V CDR1 and CDR2: LGHDT, YNNKQL (reference sequence). The germline V and J ends were trimmed by 5 bases and 6 bases, with 10 bases remaining between them. This CDR3 is 12 amino acids long. CDR3: CASSLRTAEVFF. The sequenced part of the CDR3 DNA is TGTGCCAGCAGCCTCCGGACAGCAGAAGTCTTC.

By frequency in the sample, this clone is hyperexpanded. The genes are named according to mouse. Read sequence stops 1 residue before the CDR3 end, and the germline J gene provides the missing end. Other DNA sequences in this sample translate to the same CDR3. This chain connects TRBV13-2 to TRBJ2-5, with 14 bases identical to TRBD2. Germline CDR1 reads NNHNN; CDR2 reads SYGAGS (reference sequence). Trimming at V came to 3 bases and at J to 4 bases, leaving 4 bases not matched to a gene. The CDR3 spans 16 residues. Incomplete CDR3 DNA: TGTGCCAGCGGTGGGGGACTGGGGGGGCGCGAAGACACCCAGTAC. It codes for CASGGGLGGREDTQY. The whole CDR3 reads CASGGGLGGREDTQYF.

In the case of this clone: Any gene name here is a mouse gene name. The read ends 1 residue before the CDR3 terminus; that terminus is restored from the germline J gene. The J gene is TRBJ1-3, the V gene TRBV1; TRBD1 agrees at 8 bases. CDR3 length: 14 amino acids. Germline trimming cut 4 bases from V and 4 bases from J; bases unmatched to any gene: 3. The germline CDR1 and CDR2 sequences are NSQYPW and LRSPGD (reference sequence). CDR3 protein: CTCSGRDRGNTLYF. CDR3 bases read: TGCACCTGCAGTGGCCGGGACAGGGGAAATACGCTCTAT.

Remarks on this clone: Gene names refer to mouse genes. The read finishes 1 residue shy of the CDR3 end, and the germline J gene is used to complete it. The V and J genes are TRBV13-1 and TRBJ1-1; possibly TRBD1 for D (5 bases). This CDR3 contains 13 residues. The V end was cut by 0 bases, the J end by 9 bases, with 12 bases between. In germline, CDR1 is NSHNY, CDR2 SYGAGN. Incomplete CDR3 DNA: TGTGCCAGCAGTGATGCACGGGGGATACAAGTCTTC. Protein product: CASSDARGIQVF. Given in full, the CDR3 is CASSDARGIQVFF.

This clone occurred a few times. Gene names are mouse gene names. The read stops 1 residue short of the end of the CDR3; the missing end is completed from the germline J gene. The rearrangement joins TRBV26 to TRBJ2-7; D unresolved. The CDR3 spans 12 residues. Germline CDR1 KGHPV, CDR2 FQNQEV (reference sequence). Trimming left V 2 bases short and J 7 bases short, with 9 bases between. Incomplete CDR3 DNA: TGTGCCAGCAGTCTGAACAGACGGGAACAGTAC. Translation: CASSLNRREQY. The whole CDR3 region reads CASSLNRREQYF.

Points on this clone: The genes are named according to mouse. The read halts 1 residue ahead of the CDR3 end, with the missing end drawn from the germline J gene. The chain links TRBV16 to TRBJ1-1; TRBD1 might be the D (6 bases). Trimming pared 0 bases from V and 1 base from J, leaving 6 bases between. The CDR3 loop spans 14 amino acids. Germline V lookup: CDR1 SGHSA, CDR2 FRNQAP. This chain's CDR3 is CASSLEGANTEVFF. The part of the CDR3 DNA that was read is TGTGCAAGCAGCTTAGAGGGGGCGAACACAGAAGTCTTC.

As to this clone: The gene names given are mouse names. The observed sequence ends 1 residue before the CDR3 terminus, with the missing tail filled in from the germline J gene. Other nucleotide sequences from this sample produce the same CDR3. This chain links TRBV20 with TRBJ1-5, with D perhaps matching TRBD1 (5 bases). The CDR3 has 15 residues. Per germline, CDR1 GFQATS and CDR2 STVNSAI. V lost 1 base, J lost 0 bases, and 10 bases lay in between. The CDR3 bases that were read are TGTGGTGCTAGGGGGGGGACCTATAACAACCAGGCTCCGCTT. Amino acid sequence: CGARGGTYNNQAPL. In full, the CDR3 reads CGARGGTYNNQAPLF.

Comments on this clone: Germline and genes here are mouse. The read terminates 1 residue before the CDR3 end, so the remaining end is supplied by the germline J gene. This sequence joins TRBV19 and TRBJ1-6, with 10 bases matching TRBD1. TRBJ1-6 is assigned to the ORF class and has an uncertain function. The CDR3 extends over 14 amino acids. In germline, CDR1 is FNHDT, CDR2 SITEND (reference sequence). Losses at the gene ends were 5 bases for V and 7 bases for J; bases not matched to a gene: 3. The CDR3 bases that were read are TGTGCCAGCAGCCCGACAGGGGGCAATTCGCCCCTCTAC. The encoded protein is CASSPTGGNSPLY. From start to end, the CDR3 is CASSPTGGNSPLYF.